This T cell receptor beta chain was documented in a study of regulatory T cells in long-lasting Graves disease. Study outcomes and limitations: It was in persistent disease that TRBV28, TRBJ1-2 and TRBJ2-5 were favored.

The time point here: persistent/refractory GD, antithyroid drugs over 5 years with positive TRAb. Scientists built the TCR library using RNA that was extracted from PBMCs. Both iRepertoire HTBI primers and Arm-PCR of CDR3 regions were used to build the TCR beta libraries. MiXCR was run by TCRdb on the multiplex PCR reads, yielding one entry per CDR3 protein. Among 500,000 to 700,000 distinct CDR3 sequences listed, around 32% were seen once. Germline-derived CDR1 and CDR2 are LNHDA and SQIVND (reference sequence). With 7 bases removed from V and 3 bases from J, the gap between germline ends came to 16 bases. The CDR3 consists of 14 residues. This clonotype has more than one count but fewer than ten. What it recognizes is unknown.

The rearrangement joins TRBV19 to TRBJ2-7; D unclear. The sequence was obtained from a female donor with Graves disease. This specimen consisted of peripheral blood mononuclear cells (PBMCs), obtained when the disease was refractory, from a patient treated with antithyroid drugs. CDR3 nucleotides: TGTGCCAGTATTAGGTCAGGAGAAAACTACGAGCAGTACTTC. It yields the protein CASIRSGENYEQYF.